This entry lists 16 T cell receptor beta chains sequenced from one sample in a study of T-cell reconstitution after alpha-beta-depleted transplantation in children. Unique molecular identifiers tagged the TCRbeta library. Each CDR3 protein gets one entry after TCRdb re-called the PCR reads with MiXCR. The repertoire includes 200,000 to 250,000 distinct CDR3 sequences, around 8.4% of them detected once, and under 40% sits in the top ten. The sequences come from PBMCs, mostly from graft donor cells, collected 360 days after TCRalphabeta/CD19-depleted stem cell transplant. These receptors came from a male patient between 2 and 15 years old who had a stem cell transplant for acute myeloid leukemia, so the T cells may come from the graft donor.

This clonotype was observed many times. The rearrangement uses TRBV2 and TRBJ1-1; D possibly corresponds to TRBD1 (5 bases). The CDR3 length is 12 residues. Trimming removed 6 bases at V and 6 bases at J, with 11 bases between. Germline CDR1 reads SNHLY; CDR2 reads FYNNEI. CDR3 amino acids: CASRVMGPEAFF. The CDR3 coding sequence is TGTGCCAGCAGAGTGATGGGGCCTGAAGCTTTCTTT.

V gene TRBV29-1 combines with J gene TRBJ2-5, with D tentatively TRBD2 (6 bases). Trimming cost V 3 bases and J 5 bases, with 16 bases left between them. CDR1 and CDR2 from the germline V gene are SQVTM and ANQGSEA. The CDR3 runs to 14 residues. In nucleotides, the CDR3 is TGCAGCGTTGACGGATTGGGGGGATACGAGACCCAGTACTTC. Translated, it gives CSVDGLGGYETQYF.

In its sample, this clonotype was seen many times. This chain links TRBV12-3 or TRBV12-4 with TRBJ1-6; the D is unclear. CDR3 length: 13 residues. Trimming left V 4 bases short and J 8 bases short, with 9 bases between. CDR3 protein: CASSSLRDSPLHF. CDR3 DNA: TGTGCCAGCAGTTCCCTGAGGGATTCACCCCTCCACTTT.

This clonotype was counted only a few times. The chain carries TRBV12-3 or TRBV12-4 and TRBJ2-1, with TRBD1 as a possible D gene (6 bases). The CDR3 is made up of 14 amino acids. Trimming shortened V by 6 bases and J by 0 bases, and 9 bases separated the two germline ends. Here the CDR3 reads CASSYRASYNEQFF. As DNA, the CDR3 is TGTGCCAGCAGCTACAGGGCCTCCTACAATGAGCAGTTCTTC.

This clonotype was seen more than once but under ten times. The chain couples TRBV15 to TRBJ2-5; 8 nucleotides agree with TRBD2. The trim removed 2 bases at V and 4 bases at J, leaving 9 bases unmatched. CDR1 and CDR2 from the germline V gene are LNHNV and YYDKDF (reference sequence). The CDR3 spans 16 residues. CDR3 sequence reads: CATSRRRGLAGETQYF. Here the CDR3 DNA reads TGTGCCACCAGCAGAAGGCGAGGCCTAGCGGGAGAGACCCAGTACTTC.

The chain combines TRBV20-1 with TRBJ2-5; unclear D gene. Trimming left V 6 bases short and J 5 bases short, with 10 bases between. Germline V gene sequence: CDR1 DFQATT, CDR2 SNEGSKA (reference sequence). The CDR3 is 11 amino acids. In nucleotides, the CDR3 is TGCAGTGCCAGGCCCTGGGAGACCCAGTACTTC. Translating gives CSARPWETQYF.

This clonotype was seen a few times. The V call is TRBV20-1, the J call TRBJ2-2; 9 nucleotides align to TRBD2. Trimming removed 3 bases from V and 3 bases from J; junction bases left unmatched: 8. CDR1 is DFQATT, CDR2 SNEGSKA, per germline (reference sequence). The CDR3 spans 16 residues. The CDR3 bases are TGCAGTGCTAGGGGGGGGGCTAGCGGGGACACCGGGGAGCTGTTTTTT. This codes for CSARGGASGDTGELFF.

This clonotype was seen many times. The chain carries TRBV5-1 and TRBJ2-2, with D uncertain. The CDR3 runs to 14 residues. The V end lost 2 bases, the J end lost 3 bases, and 8 bases lay between the germline ends. Germline values: CDR1 SGHRS, CDR2 YFSETQ. This CDR3 reads CASSFHRDTGELFF. CDR3 in DNA: TGCGCCAGCAGCTTCCACAGAGACACCGGGGAGCTGTTTTTT.

This clonotype was picked up a small number of times. The V call is TRBV19, the J call TRBJ2-2; D not certain. The V end lost 5 bases, the J end lost 3 bases, and 10 bases lay between the germline ends. The CDR3 runs to 14 residues. CDR1 is LNHDA and CDR2 is SQIVND in the germline V gene (reference sequence). The CDR3 sequence: CASSQSSYTGELFF. The CDR3 region has the DNA TGTGCCAGTAGTCAGTCCAGCTACACCGGGGAGCTGTTTTTT.

The sample holds many counts of this clonotype. The chain couples TRBV4-1 to TRBJ1-1; tentatively, D is TRBD1 (6 bases). V was pared by 1 base and J by 0 bases, with 12 bases between. Per germline, CDR1 MGHRA and CDR2 YSYEKL. The CDR3 length is 16 residues. The CDR3 region is CASSQVGQLMNTEAFF. As DNA, the CDR3 is TGCGCCAGCAGCCAAGTAGGACAGCTCATGAACACTGAAGCTTTCTTT.

The genes are TRBV6-4 and TRBJ1-2; 10 bases align to TRBD1. From germline, CDR1 is MRHNA and CDR2 SNTAGT. CDR3 length: 14 residues. The ends lost 7 bases at V and 4 bases at J; junction bases unmatched: 6. CDR3 bases: TGTGCCAGCACCGGACAGGGGGGATTCTATGGCTACACCTTC. Amino acid sequence: CASTGQGGFYGYTF.

This clonotype was observed a few times. The rearrangement links TRBV7-3 to TRBJ2-1, with a weak D call TRBD1 (5 bases). Between the trimmed V and J ends, which lost 3 bases and 0 bases, there was a span of 12 bases. The CDR3 has 16 amino acids. Germline assignment: CDR1 SGHTA and CDR2 FQGTGA. The CDR3 DNA sequence: TGTGCCAGCAGCTTTTCAGGGTCAATCTCCTACAATGAGCAGTTCTTC. It is translated as CASSFSGSISYNEQFF.

This chain links TRBV28 with TRBJ1-1; D is unresolved. Germline loops: CDR1 MDHEN, CDR2 SYDVKM. V lost 6 bases to trimming and J lost 1 base, with 12 bases between them. This CDR3 contains 14 residues. CDR3 nucleotides: TGTGCCAGCAGCCCAAGGAGGTGGAACACTGAAGCTTTCTTT. This codes for CASSPRRWNTEAFF.

This clonotype came up a few times. The CDR3 DNA sequence: TGCGCCAGCAGCCAAGTTCCGGAGCTCACAGATACGCAGTATTTT. Its translation is CASSQVPELTDTQYF. The chain joins TRBV4-1 to TRBJ2-3, with unresolved D. There are 15 residues in the CDR3. V lost 1 base and J 2 bases, leaving 10 bases between the germline ends. CDR1 is MGHRA and CDR2 is YSYEKL in the germline V gene.

This clonotype was observed a few times. V and J are TRBV28 and TRBJ2-7; unclear D gene. There are 13 residues in the CDR3. Trimming took off 3 bases at V and 3 bases at J, with 9 bases between the two ends. Germline CDR1 reads MDHEN; CDR2 reads SYDVKM. The CDR3 sequence: CASSFRPLYEQYF. DNA for the CDR3: TGTGCCAGCAGTTTTCGGCCTCTCTACGAGCAGTACTTC.

This chain uses TRBV15 with TRBJ2-7; D ambiguous. Germline V gene lookup returns CDR1 LNHNV and CDR2 YYDKDF (reference sequence). The CDR3 loop spans 13 amino acids. V shed 0 bases and J shed 4 bases, with 7 bases lying between them. CDR3 nucleotides: TGTGCCACCAGCAGAGATCGGCGATACGAGCAGTACTTC. It encodes CATSRDRRYEQYF.